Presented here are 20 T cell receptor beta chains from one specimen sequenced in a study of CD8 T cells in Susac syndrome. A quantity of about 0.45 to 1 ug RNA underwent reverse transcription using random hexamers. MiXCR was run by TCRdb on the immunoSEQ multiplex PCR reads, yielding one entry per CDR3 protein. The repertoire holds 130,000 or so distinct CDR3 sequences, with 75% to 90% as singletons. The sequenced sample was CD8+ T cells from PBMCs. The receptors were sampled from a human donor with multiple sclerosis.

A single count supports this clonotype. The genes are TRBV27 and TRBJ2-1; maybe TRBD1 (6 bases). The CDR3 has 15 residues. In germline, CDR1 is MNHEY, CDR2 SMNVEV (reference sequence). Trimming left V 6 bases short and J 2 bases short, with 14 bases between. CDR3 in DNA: TGTGCCAGCAGGACCGGGACACTTACCTACAATGAGCAGTTCTTC. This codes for CASRTGTLTYNEQFF.

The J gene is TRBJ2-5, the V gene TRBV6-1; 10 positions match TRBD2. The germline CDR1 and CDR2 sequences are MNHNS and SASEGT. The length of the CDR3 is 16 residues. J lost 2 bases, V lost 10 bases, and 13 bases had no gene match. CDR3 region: CATSTLSGRGQETQYF. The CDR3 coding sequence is TGTGCCACCTCAACCCTCAGCGGGAGGGGACAAGAGACCCAGTACTTC.

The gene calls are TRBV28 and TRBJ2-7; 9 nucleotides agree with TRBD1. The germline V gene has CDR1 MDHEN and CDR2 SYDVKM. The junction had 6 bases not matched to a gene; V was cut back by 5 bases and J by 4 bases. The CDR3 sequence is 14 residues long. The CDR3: CASSAPGTGYEQYF. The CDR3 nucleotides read TGTGCCAGCAGTGCCCCCGGGACAGGGTACGAGCAGTACTTC. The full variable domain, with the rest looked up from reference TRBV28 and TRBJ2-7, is DVKVTQSSRYLVKRTGEKVFLECVQDMDHENMFWYRQDPGLGLRLIYFSYDVKMKEKGDIPEGYSVSREKKERFSLILESASTNQTSMYLCASSAPGTGYEQYFGPGTRLTVT.

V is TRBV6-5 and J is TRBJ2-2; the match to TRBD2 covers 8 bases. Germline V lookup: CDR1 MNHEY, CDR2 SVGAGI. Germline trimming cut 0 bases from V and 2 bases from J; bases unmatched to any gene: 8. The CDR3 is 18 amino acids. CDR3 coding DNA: TGTGCCAGCAGTTACTCGACATGGCGGGAGGACAACACCGGGGAGCTGTTTTTT. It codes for CASSYSTWREDNTGELFF.

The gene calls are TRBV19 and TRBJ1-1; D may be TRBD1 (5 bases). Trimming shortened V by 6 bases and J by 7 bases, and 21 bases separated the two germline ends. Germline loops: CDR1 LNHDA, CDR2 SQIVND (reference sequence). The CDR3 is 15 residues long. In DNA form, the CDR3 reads TGTGCCAGTAGCTCCATCCCCGTGGGGGGGGGTGAAGCTTTCTTT. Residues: CASSSIPVGGGEAFF. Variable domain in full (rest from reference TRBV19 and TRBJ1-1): DGGITQSPKYLFRKEGQNVTLSCEQNLNHDAMYWYRQDPGQGLRLIYYSQIVNDFQKGDIAEGYSVSREKKESFPLTVTSAQKNPTAFYLCASSSIPVGGGEAFFGQGTRLTVV.

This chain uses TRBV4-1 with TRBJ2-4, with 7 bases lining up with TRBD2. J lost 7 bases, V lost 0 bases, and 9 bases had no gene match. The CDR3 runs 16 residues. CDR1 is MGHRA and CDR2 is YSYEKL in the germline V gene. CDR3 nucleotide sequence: TGCGCCAGCAGCCAAGACAGGGAGCGGGGTGCGAACATTCAGTACTTC. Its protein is CASSQDRERGANIQYF.

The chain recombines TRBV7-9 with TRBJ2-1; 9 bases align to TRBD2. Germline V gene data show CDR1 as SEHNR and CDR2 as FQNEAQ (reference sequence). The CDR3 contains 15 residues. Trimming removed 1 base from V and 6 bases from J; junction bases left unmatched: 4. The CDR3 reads CASSLVSGSPNEQFF. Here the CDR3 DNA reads TGTGCCAGCAGCTTAGTTAGCGGGAGTCCCAATGAGCAGTTCTTC. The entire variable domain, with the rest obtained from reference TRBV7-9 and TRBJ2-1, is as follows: DTGVSQNPRHKITKRGQNVTFRCDPISEHNRLYWYRQTLGQGPEFLTYFQNEAQLEKSRLLSDRFSAERPKGSFSTLEIQRTEQGDSAMYLCASSLVSGSPNEQFFGPGTRLTVL.

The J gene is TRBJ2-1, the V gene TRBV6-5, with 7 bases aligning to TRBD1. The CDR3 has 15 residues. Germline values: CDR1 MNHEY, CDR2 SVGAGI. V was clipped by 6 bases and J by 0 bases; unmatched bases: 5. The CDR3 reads CASSHRGSSYNEQFF. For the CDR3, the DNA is TGTGCCAGCAGCCACAGGGGAAGCTCCTACAATGAGCAGTTCTTC.

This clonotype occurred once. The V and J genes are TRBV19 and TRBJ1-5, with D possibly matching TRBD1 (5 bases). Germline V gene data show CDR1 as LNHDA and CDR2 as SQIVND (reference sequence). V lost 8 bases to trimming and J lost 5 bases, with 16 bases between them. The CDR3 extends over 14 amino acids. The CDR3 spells CASRGGGKDQPQHF. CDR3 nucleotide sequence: TGTGCCAGTCGGGGCGGGGGTAAGGATCAGCCCCAGCATTTT.

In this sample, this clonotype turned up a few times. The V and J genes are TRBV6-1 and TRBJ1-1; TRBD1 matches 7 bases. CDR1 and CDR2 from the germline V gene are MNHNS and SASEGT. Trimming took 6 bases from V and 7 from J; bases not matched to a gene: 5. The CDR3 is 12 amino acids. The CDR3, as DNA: TGTGCCAGCAGCTCCGGGACAGATGAAGCTTTCTTT. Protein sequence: CASSSGTDEAFF.

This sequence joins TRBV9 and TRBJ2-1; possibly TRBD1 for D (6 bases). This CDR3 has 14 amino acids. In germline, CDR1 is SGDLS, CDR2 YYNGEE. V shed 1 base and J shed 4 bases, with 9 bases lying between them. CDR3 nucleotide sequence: TGTGCCAGCAGCGTATCGACAGGTTACAATGAGCAGTTCTTC. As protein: CASSVSTGYNEQFF.

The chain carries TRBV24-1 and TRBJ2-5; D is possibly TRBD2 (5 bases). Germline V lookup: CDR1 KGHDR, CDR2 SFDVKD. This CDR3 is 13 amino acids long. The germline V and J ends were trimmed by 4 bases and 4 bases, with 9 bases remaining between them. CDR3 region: CATSDWTRETQYF. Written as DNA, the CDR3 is TGTGCCACCAGTGACTGGACTCGAGAGACCCAGTACTTC.

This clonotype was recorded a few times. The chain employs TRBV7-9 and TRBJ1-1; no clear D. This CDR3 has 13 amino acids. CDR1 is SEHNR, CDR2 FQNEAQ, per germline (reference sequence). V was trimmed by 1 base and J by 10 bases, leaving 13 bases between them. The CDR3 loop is CASSLGVGVGAFF. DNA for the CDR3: TGTGCCAGCAGCTTAGGGGTTGGGGTAGGAGCTTTCTTT.

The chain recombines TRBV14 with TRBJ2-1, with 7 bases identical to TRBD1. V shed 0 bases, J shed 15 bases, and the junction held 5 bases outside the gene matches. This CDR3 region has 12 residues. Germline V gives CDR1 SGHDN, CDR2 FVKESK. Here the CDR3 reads CASSQEDRPPFF. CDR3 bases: TGTGCCAGCAGCCAAGAGGACAGGCCCCCGTTCTTC. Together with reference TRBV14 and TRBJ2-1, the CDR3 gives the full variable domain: EAGVTQFPSHSVIEKGQTVTLRCDPISGHDNLYWYRRVMGKEIKFLLHFVKESKQDESGMPNNRFLAERTGGTYSTLKVQPAELEDSGVYFCASSQEDRPPFFGPGTRLTVL.

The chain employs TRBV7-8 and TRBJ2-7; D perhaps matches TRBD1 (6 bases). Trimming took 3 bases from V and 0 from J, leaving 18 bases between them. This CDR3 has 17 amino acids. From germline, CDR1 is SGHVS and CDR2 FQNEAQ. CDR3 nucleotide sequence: TGTGCCAGCAGCTTGCCCTTAGACAGGACGAGCTCCTACGAGCAGTACTTC. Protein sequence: CASSLPLDRTSSYEQYF.

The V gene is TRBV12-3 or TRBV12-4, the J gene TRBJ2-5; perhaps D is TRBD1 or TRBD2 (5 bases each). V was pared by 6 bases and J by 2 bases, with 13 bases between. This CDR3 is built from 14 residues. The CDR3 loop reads CASSQLGEQETQYF. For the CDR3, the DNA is TGTGCCAGCAGCCAGTTAGGGGAGCAAGAGACCCAGTACTTC.

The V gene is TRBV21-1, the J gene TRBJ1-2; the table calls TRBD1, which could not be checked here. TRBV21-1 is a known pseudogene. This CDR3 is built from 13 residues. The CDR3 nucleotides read TGTGCCAGCAGCCCCCCACTAAGGGTTCGCTCCACCTTC. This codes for CASSPPLRVRSTF.

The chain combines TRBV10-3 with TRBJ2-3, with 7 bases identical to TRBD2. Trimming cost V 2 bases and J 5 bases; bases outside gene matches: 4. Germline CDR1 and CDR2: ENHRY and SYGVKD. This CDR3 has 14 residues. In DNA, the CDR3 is TGTGCCATCAGTGAGCTGCGGGAGCTAGATACGCAGTATTTT. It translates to CAISELRELDTQYF.

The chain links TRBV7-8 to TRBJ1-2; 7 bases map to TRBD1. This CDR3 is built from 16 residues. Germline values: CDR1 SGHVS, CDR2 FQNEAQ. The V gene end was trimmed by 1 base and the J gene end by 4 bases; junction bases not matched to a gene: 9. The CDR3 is CASSLERGTEVYGYTF. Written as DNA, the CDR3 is TGTGCCAGCAGCTTAGAACGGGGGACAGAAGTCTATGGCTACACCTTC.

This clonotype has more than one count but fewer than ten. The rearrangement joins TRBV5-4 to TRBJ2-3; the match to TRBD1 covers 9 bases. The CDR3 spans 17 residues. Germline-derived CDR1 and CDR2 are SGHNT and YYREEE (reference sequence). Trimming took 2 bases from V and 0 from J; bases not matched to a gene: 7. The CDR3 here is CASSFTGGERSTDTQYF. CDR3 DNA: TGTGCCAGCAGCTTTACAGGGGGCGAGAGGAGCACAGATACGCAGTATTTT.